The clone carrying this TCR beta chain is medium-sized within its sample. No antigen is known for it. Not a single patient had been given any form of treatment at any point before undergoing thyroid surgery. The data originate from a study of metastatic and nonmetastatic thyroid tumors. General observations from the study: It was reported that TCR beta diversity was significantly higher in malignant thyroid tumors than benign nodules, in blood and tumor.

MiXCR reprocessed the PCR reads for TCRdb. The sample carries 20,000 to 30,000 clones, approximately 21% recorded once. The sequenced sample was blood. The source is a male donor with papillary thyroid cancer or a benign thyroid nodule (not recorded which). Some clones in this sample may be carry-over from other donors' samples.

The CDR3 region is CASSFLIVGSLGYTF. The CDR3, as DNA: TGTGCCAGCAGTTTTTTGATCGTCGGGTCGTTGGGCTACACCTTC. V gene TRBV28 combines with J gene TRBJ1-2, with D unresolved. The CDR3 length is 15 residues. V was pared by 3 bases and J by 8 bases, with 19 bases between. CDR1 MDHEN and CDR2 SYDVKM come from the germline V gene.